What follows are 3 T cell receptor beta chains derived from one specimen sequenced in a study of shared clonotypes between healthy human individuals. The protocol was immunoSEQ multiplex PCR, while the TCRdb copy is restricted to in-frame clones and leaves out a portion. The sample holds about 490,000 clones, roughly 80% seen once. The sample consisted of PBMCs. These receptor sequences come from a woman aged 40 to 49 in good health. Some clones in this sample may be carry-over from other donors' samples.

CDR3 nucleotides: TGTGCCAGCAGCCAAGACCGGGACTTCTACAATGAGCAGTTCTTC. The encoded protein is CASSQDRDFYNEQFF. The rearrangement joins TRBV4-2 to TRBJ2-1; tentative D call: TRBD2 (6 bases). Trimming removed 0 bases at V and 3 bases at J, with 9 bases between. The CDR3 has 15 amino acids. The V gene's germline CDR1 is LGHNA and CDR2 YNFKEQ.

The genes are TRBV6-5 and TRBJ2-5; 7 bases are a match to TRBD1. CDR1 is MNHEY, CDR2 SVGAGI, per germline. V was clipped by 8 bases and J by 5 bases; unmatched bases: 8. The CDR3 consists of 13 residues. CDR3 sequence (DNA): TGTGCCAGCCTGGGACAGCTTGGCGAGACCCAGTACTTC. This gives the protein CASLGQLGETQYF.

The chain couples TRBV5-1 to TRBJ1-1; D not resolved. The CDR3 length is 15 residues. Trimming took 4 bases from V and 6 from J, leaving 19 bases between them. In germline, CDR1 is SGHRS, CDR2 YFSETQ. CDR3 loop: CASSPVWTGNAEAFF. The CDR3 DNA reads TGCGCCAGCAGCCCGGTTTGGACGGGAAACGCTGAAGCTTTCTTT.